The sequence of this T cell receptor beta chain was determined in a study of OX40 agonist ivuxolimab in advanced cancers. The wider study: The study gave patients intravenous ivuxolimab at 0.01 to 10 mg/kg every 2 weeks. Study conclusions and caveats: Expanded peripheral T cell antigen specificity was not determined. Nonresponders included some who also had low normalized T-cell clonal expansion.

The method was immunoSEQ multiplex PCR; TCRdb's version includes in-frame clones alone and lacks a portion of them. The repertoire includes more than 70,000 clones, approximately 90% of them detected once, and around 0.33% sits in the top ten. V lost 4 bases to trimming and J lost 2 bases, with 9 bases between them. The length of the CDR3 is 14 residues. Germline assignment: CDR1 KGHSH and CDR2 LQKENI. A word on this clone: Antigen unknown.

The source was CD4+ or CD8+ T cells sorted from blood, collected in a trial of the OX40 agonist ivuxolimab. This clonotype was obtained from an adult with an advanced solid tumor such as melanoma, head and neck, liver or kidney cancer. The chain joins TRBV18 to TRBJ1-5, with D uncertain. CDR3 nucleotide sequence: TGTGCCAGCTCACGGCTGGGCGGCAATCAGCCCCAGCATTTT. Its protein is CASSRLGGNQPQHF.